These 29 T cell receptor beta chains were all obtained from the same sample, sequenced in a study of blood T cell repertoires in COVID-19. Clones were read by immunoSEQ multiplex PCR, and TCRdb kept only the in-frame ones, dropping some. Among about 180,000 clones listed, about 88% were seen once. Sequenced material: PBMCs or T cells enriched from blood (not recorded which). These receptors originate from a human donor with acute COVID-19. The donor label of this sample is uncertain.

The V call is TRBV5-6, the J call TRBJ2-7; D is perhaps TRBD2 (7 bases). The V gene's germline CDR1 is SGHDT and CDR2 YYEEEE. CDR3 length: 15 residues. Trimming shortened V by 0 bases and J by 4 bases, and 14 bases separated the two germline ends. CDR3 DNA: TGTGCCAGCAGCTTGGTGGGCGGGGGCAGGTACGAGCAGTACTTC. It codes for CASSLVGGGRYEQYF.

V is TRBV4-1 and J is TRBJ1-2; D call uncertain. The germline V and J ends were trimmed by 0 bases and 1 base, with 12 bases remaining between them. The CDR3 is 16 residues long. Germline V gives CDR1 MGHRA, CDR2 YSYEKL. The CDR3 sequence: CASSQDRKQYNYGYTF. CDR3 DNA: TGCGCCAGCAGCCAAGATCGGAAACAGTATAACTATGGCTACACCTTC.

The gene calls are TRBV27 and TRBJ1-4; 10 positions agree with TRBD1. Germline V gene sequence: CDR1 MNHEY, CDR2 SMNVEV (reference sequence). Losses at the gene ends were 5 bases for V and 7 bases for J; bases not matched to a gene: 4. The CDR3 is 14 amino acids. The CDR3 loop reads CASSPDRGLEKLFF. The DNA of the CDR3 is TGTGCCAGCAGTCCCGACAGGGGGCTTGAAAAACTGTTTTTT.

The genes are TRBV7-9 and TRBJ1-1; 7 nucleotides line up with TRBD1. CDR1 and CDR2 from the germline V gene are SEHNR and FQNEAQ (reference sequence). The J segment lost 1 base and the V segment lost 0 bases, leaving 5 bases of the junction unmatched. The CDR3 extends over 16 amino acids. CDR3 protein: CASSLAETGSNTEAFF. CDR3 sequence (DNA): TGTGCCAGCAGCTTAGCGGAGACAGGGTCGAACACTGAAGCTTTCTTT.

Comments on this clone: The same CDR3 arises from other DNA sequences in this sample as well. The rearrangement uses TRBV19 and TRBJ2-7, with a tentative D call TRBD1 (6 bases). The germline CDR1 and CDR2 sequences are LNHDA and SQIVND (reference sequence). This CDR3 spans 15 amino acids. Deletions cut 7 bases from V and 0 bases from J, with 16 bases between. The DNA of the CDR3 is TGTGCCAGTACCCCGGGAACAGGGAGCTCCTACGAGCAGTACTTC. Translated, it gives CASTPGTGSSYEQYF.

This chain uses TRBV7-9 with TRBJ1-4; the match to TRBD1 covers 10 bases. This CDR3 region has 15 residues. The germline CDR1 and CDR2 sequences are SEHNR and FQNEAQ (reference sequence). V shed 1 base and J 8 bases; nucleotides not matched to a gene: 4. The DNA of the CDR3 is TGTGCCAGCAGCTTAGAGACAGGGGGCGAAGAAAAACTGTTTTTT. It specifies CASSLETGGEEKLFF.

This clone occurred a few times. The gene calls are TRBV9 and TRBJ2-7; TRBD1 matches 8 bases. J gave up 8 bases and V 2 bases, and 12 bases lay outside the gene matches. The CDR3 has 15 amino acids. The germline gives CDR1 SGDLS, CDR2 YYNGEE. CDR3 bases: TGTGCCAGCAGCGTCCTAATGGACAGGGACGGGCAGCAGTACTTC. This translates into CASSVLMDRDGQQYF.

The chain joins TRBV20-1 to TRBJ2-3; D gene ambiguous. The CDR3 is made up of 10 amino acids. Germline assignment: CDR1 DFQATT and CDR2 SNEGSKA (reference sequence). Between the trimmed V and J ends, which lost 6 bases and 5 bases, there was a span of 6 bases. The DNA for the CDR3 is TGCAGTGCGCCGGTAGATACGCAGTATTTT. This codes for CSAPVDTQYF.

CDR3 residues: CATSDRQGGNYGYTF. As DNA, the CDR3 is TGTGCCACCAGCGATAGACAGGGTGGGAACTATGGCTACACCTTC. The chain combines TRBV24-1 with TRBJ1-2; 7 bases align to TRBD1. This CDR3 spans 15 amino acids. V lost 7 bases, J lost 2 bases, and 9 bases stayed unmatched. Germline loops: CDR1 KGHDR, CDR2 SFDVKD.

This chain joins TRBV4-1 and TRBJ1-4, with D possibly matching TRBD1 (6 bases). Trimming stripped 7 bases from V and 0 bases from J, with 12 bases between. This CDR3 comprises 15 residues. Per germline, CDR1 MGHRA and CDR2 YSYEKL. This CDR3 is CASTDRTTTNEKLFF. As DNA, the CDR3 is TGCGCCAGCACCGACAGGACGACAACTAATGAAAAACTGTTTTTT.

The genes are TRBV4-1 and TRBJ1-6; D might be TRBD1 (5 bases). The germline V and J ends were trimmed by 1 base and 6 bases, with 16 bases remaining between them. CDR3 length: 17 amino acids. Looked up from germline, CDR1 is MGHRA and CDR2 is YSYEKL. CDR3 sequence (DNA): TGCGCCAGCAGCCAAGTTACGGCTTTGCAGGGTAATTCACCCCTCCACTTT. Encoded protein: CASSQVTALQGNSPLHF.

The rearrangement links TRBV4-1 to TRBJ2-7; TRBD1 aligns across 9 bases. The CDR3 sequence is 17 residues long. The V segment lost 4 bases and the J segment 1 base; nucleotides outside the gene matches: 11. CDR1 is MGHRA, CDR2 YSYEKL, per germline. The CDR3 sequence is CASSPEGIGTGSYEQYF. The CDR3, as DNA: TGCGCCAGCAGCCCCGAGGGTATCGGGACAGGGTCCTACGAGCAGTACTTC.

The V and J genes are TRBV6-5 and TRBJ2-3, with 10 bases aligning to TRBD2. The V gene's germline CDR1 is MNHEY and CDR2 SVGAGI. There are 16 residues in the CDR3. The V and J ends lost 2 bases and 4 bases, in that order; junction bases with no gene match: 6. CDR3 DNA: TGTGCCAGCAGTTACCGAGGAGCGGGGGGGTCAGATACGCAGTATTTT. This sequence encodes CASSYRGAGGSDTQYF.

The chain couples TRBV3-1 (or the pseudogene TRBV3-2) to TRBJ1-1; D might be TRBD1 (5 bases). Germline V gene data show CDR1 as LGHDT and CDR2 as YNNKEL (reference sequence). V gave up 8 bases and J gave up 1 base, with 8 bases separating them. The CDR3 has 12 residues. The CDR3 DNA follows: TGTGCCAGCGGGCAGGGGAACACTGAAGCTTTCTTT. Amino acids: CASGQGNTEAFF.

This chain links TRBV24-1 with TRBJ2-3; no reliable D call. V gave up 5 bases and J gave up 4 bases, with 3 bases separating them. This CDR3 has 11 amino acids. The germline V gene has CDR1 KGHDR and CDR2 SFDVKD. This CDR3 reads CATSAADTQYF. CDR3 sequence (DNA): TGTGCCACCAGTGCCGCAGATACGCAGTATTTT.

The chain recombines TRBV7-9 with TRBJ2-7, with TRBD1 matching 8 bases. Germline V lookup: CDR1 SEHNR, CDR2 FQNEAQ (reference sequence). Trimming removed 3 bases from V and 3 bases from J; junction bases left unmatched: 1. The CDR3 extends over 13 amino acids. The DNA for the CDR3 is TGTGCCAGCAGCTTTGGACAGGGCTACGAGCAGTACTTC. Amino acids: CASSFGQGYEQYF.

CDR3 coding DNA: TGTGCCAGCAGCTTTGGGGCCTTGATGGGAGAGACCCAGTACTTC. Its protein product is CASSFGALMGETQYF. The chain has TRBV11-1 and TRBJ2-5; a weak D match, TRBD1 (5 bases). CDR1 is SGHAT, CDR2 FQDESV, per germline (reference sequence). The ends were cut back, 3 bases at V and 4 bases at J, with 15 bases in the middle. The CDR3 extends over 15 amino acids.

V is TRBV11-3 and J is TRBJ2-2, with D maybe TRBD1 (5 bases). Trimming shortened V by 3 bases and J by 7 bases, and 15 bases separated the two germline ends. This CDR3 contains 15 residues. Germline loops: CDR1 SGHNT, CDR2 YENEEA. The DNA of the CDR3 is TGTGCCAGCAGCTTGGGCTCGCAGGGAATCGGGGAGCTGTTTTTT. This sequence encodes CASSLGSQGIGELFF.

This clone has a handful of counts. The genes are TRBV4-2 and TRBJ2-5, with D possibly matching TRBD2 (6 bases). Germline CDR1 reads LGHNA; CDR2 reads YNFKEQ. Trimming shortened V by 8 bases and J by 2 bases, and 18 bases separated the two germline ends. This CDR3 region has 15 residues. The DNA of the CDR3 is TGTGCCAGCGGGCCCTCAGGACTACCGCAAGAGACCCAGTACTTC. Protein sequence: CASGPSGLPQETQYF.

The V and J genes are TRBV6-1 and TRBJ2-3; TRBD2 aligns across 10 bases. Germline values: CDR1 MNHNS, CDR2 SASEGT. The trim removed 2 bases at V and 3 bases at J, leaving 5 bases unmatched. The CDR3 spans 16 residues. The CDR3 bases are TGTGCCAGCAGTGAACTAGCGGGGGTAGGAACAGATACGCAGTATTTT. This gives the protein CASSELAGVGTDTQYF.

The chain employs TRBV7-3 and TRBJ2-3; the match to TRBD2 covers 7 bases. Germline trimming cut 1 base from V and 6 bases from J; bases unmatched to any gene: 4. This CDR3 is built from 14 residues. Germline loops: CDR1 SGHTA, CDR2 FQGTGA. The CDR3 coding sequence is TGTGCCAGCAGCTTAAATCCAGCGGGGGATACGCAGTATTTT. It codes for CASSLNPAGDTQYF. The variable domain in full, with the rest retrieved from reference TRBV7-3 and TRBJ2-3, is GAGVSQTPSNKVTEKGKYVELRCDPISGHTALYWYRQSLGQGPEFLIYFQGTGAADDSGLPNDRFFAVRPEGSVSTLKIQRTERGDSAVYLCASSLNPAGDTQYFGPGTRLTVL.

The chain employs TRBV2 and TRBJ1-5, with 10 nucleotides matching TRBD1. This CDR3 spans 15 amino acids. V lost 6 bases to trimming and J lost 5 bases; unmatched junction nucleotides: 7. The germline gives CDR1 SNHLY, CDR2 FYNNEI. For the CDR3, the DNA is TGTGCCAGCAGCTGGGACAGGGGAGGGGATCAGCCCCAGCATTTT. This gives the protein CASSWDRGGDQPQHF.

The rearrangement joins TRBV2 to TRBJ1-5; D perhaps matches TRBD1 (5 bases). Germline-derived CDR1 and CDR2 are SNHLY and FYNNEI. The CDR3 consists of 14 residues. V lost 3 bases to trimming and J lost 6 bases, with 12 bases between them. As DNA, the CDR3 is TGTGCCAGCAGTGATGGGGGGGTGAGTCAGCCCCAGCATTTT. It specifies CASSDGGVSQPQHF.

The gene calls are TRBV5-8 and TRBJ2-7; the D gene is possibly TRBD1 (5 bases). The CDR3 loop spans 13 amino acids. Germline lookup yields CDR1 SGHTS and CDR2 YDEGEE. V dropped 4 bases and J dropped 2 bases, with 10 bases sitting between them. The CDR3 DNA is TGTGCCAGCAGCAGGGGTTTCCCCTACGAGCAGTACTTC. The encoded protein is CASSRGFPYEQYF.

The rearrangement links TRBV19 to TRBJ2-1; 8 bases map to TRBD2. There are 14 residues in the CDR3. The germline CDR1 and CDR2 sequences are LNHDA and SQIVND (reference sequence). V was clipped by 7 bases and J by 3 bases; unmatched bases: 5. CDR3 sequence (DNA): TGTGCCAGTACCCTTAGCGGGGACTACAATGAGCAGTTCTTC. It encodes CASTLSGDYNEQFF.

The CDR3 spells CASSFSWTGTTGELFF. CDR3 coding DNA: TGTGCCAGCAGTTTTTCTTGGACAGGAACCACCGGGGAGCTGTTTTTT. The gene calls are TRBV6-5 and TRBJ2-2, with 7 bases lining up with TRBD1. This CDR3 has 16 amino acids. The V gene end was trimmed by 4 bases and the J gene end by 4 bases; junction bases not matched to a gene: 9. CDR1 MNHEY and CDR2 SVGAGI come from the germline V gene.

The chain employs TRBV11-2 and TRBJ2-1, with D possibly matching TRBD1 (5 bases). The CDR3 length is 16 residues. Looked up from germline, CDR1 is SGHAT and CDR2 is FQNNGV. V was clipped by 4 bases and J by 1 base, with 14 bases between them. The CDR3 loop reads CASSSIRAGSYNEQFF. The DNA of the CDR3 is TGTGCCAGCAGCTCGATCAGGGCTGGTTCCTACAATGAGCAGTTCTTC.

The CDR3 bases are TGTGCCACTGCCGGGACAGAGACCAACACCGGGGAGCTGTTTTTT. This encodes CATAGTETNTGELFF. V is TRBV24-1 and J is TRBJ2-2, with TRBD1 identical over 7 bases. The CDR3 contains 15 residues. V dropped 10 bases and J dropped 2; count of bases not matched to a gene: 9. The germline V gene has CDR1 KGHDR and CDR2 SFDVKD.

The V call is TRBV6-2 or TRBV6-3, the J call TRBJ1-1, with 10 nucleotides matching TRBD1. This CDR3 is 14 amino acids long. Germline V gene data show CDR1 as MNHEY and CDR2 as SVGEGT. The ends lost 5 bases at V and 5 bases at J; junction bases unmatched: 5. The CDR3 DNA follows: TGTGCCAGCAGTCCCGGGACAGGGGATACTGAAGCTTTCTTT. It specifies CASSPGTGDTEAFF.